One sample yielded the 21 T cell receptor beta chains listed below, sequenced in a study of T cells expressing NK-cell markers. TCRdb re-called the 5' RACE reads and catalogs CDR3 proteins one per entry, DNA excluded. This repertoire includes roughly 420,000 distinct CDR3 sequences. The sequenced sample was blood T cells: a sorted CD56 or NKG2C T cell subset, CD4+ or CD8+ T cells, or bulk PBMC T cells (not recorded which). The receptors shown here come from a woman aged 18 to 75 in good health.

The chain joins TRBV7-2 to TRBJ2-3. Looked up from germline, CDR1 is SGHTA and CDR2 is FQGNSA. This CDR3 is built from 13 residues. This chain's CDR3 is CASSLMLTDTQYF.

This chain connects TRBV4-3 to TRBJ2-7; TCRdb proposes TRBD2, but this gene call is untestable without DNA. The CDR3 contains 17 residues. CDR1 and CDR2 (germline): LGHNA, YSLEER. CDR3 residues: CASSQVAAGTSSYEQYF.

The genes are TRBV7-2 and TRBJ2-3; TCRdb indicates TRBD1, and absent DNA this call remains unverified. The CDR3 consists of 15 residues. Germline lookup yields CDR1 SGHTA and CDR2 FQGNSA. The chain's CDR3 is CASSRRQEPTDTQYF.

The CDR3 is CASSFQGNEAFF. The rearrangement links TRBV12-3 or TRBV12-4 to TRBJ1-1; TCRdb's D call of TRBD1 is untestable without DNA. The CDR3 totals 12 residues.

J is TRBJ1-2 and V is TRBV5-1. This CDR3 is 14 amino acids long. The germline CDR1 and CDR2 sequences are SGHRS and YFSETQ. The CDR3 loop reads CASSLVVGDYGYTF.

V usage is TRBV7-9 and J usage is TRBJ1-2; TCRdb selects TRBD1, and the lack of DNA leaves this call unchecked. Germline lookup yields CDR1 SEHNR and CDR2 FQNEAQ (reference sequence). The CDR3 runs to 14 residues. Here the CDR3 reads CASSSGPGQGFYTF.

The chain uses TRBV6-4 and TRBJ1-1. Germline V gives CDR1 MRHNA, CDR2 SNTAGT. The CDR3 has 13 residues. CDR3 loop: CASSVTVDTEAFF.

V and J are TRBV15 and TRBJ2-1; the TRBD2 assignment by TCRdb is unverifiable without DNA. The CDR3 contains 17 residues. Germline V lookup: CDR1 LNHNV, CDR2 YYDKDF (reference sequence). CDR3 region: CATSRDRASGIYNEQFF.

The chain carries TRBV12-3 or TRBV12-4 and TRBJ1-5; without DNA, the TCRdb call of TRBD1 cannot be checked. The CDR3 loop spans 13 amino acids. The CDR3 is CASSPDRGDAQHF.

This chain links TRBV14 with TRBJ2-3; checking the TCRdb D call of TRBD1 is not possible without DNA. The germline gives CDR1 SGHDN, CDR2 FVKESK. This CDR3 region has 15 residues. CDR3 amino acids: CASSQDPGRTDTQYF.

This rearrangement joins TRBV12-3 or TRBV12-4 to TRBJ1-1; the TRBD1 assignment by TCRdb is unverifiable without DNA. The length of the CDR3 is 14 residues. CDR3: CASSGRDQNTEAFF.

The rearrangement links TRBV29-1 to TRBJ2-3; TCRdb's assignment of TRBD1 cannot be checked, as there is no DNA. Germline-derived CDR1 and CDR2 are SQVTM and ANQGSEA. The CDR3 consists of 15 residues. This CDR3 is CSSRAPAWGTDTQYF.

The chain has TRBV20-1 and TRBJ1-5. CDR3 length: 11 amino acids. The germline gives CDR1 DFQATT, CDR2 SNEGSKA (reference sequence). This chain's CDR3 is CSASRNQPQHF.

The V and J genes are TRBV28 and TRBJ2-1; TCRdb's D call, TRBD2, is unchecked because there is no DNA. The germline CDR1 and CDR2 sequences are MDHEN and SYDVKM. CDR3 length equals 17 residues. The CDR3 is CASSLGLAKTSYNEQFF.

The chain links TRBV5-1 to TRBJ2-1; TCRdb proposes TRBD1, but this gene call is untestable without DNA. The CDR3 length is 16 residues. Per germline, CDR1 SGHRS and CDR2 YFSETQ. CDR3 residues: CASSRSPGQDYNEQFF.

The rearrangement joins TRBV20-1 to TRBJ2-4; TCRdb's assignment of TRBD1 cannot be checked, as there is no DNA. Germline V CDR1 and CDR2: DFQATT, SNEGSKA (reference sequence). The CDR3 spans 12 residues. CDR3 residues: CSARAGKNIQYF.

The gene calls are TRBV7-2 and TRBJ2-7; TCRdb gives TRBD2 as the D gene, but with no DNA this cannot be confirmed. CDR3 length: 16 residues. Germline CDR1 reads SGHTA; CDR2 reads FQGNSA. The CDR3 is CASSFPRTSGTYEQYF.

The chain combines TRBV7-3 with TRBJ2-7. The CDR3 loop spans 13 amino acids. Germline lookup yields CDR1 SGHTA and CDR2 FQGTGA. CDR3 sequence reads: CASSAANSYEQYF.

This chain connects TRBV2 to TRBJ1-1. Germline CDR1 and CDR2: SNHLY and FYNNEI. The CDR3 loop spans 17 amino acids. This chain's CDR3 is CASSGRREVRLNTEAFF. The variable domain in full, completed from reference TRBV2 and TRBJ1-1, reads EPEVTQTPSHQVTQMGQEVILRCVPISNHLYFYWYRQILGQKVEFLVSFYNNEISEKSEIFDDQFSVERPDGSNFTLKIRSTKLEDSAMYFCASSGRREVRLNTEAFFGQGTRLTVV.

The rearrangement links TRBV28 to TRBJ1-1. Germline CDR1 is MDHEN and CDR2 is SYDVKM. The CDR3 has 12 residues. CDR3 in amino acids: CASYTLNTEAFF.

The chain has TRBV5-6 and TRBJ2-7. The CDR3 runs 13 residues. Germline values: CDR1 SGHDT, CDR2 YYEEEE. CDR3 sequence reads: CASSLVAGFEQYF.